This T cell receptor (beta chain) was identified during a study of Graves' ophthalmopathy and Graves' hyperthyroidism. RNA transcripts were the source from which TCR beta CDR3 regions were amplified. RT-PCR was first run with HTBI primers, then multiplex PCR in a second round. MiXCR, applied by TCRdb to the multiplex PCR reads, yields one record per CDR3 protein. The sample shows about half a million distinct CDR3 sequences, 13% to 15% of them seen only once. The study, taken as a whole, reports: Most thyroid clonotypes expanded beyond 0.001 frequency were also found in blood.

This clonotype was seen many times. Its specificity is not known. Trimming cost V 5 bases and J 3 bases, with 14 bases left between them. CDR1 and CDR2 from the germline V gene are SGHNT and YENEEA. This CDR3 contains 14 residues. The sample taken for sequencing was blood. The TCR comes from a woman aged 25 to 39 with Graves' ophthalmopathy. This chain uses TRBV11-3 with TRBJ2-7, with D perhaps TRBD1 (6 bases). CDR3 amino acids: CASSHKDRGYEQYF. CDR3 DNA sequence: TGTGCCAGCAGCCATAAGGACAGAGGCTACGAGCAGTACTTC.